Reported below is one TCR beta chain. Trimming removed 0 bases from V and 4 bases from J; junction bases left unmatched: 14. CDR1 SQVTM and CDR2 ANQGSEA come from the germline V gene. The CDR3 contains 19 residues. Participant age was about 18 to 95 years, and participants resided in about two dozen US areas. Cohort assignment relied on participant-reported clinical history. This entry comes from a study of blood T cell repertoires in COVID-19. Overall study: Some COVID-19 samples were acute and others convalescent; all came from the United States, Italy and Spain.

Original processing methods: By means of reference gene primer amplification, nucleated cell counts were estimated. TCRdb keeps only in-frame clones here, not all; method: immunoSEQ multiplex PCR. For V, J and clone size, that table is used; D and trimming come from the DNA. The table has some 200,000 clones, 70% to 90% seen once; the top ten hold approximately 0.8%. The sequencing input was PBMCs or T cells enriched from blood (not recorded which). The chain uses TRBV29-1 and TRBJ2-6; 8 nucleotides agree with TRBD1. This clonotype was obtained from a young woman who had recovered from COVID-19. The CDR3 region has the DNA TGCAGCGTTGAAGATCTCAGGCGACAGGGGCGATCGGGGGCCAACGTCCTGACTTTC. Amino acid sequence: CSVEDLRRQGRSGANVLTF.